One sample yielded the 22 T cell receptor beta chains listed below, sequenced in a study of shared clonotypes between healthy human individuals. This table comes from immunoSEQ multiplex PCR, and its TCRdb copy is limited to in-frame clones, with some not included. The sample lists around 720,000 clones; around 73% were seen once. Input material: memory CD4+ T cells sorted from blood. The subset is: CD45RA-negative fraction. The receptors here all came from a woman aged 25 to 39 in good health.

The rearrangement links TRBV5-1 to TRBJ1-4; TRBD1 is a possible D gene (6 bases). This CDR3 comprises 16 residues. The V gene lost 5 bases and the J gene lost 0 bases, with 14 bases spanning the gap. Germline V CDR1 and CDR2: SGHRS, YFSETQ. The CDR3 nucleotides are TGCGCCAGCAGAACCGGACAGACTGCAACTAATGAAAAACTGTTTTTT. This gives the protein CASRTGQTATNEKLFF.

V usage is TRBV6-1 and J usage is TRBJ2-7; 10 bases are shared with TRBD2. Trimming cost V 6 bases and J 2 bases; bases outside gene matches: 7. This CDR3 spans 15 amino acids. Germline loops: CDR1 MNHNS, CDR2 SASEGT. The CDR3 DNA reads as TGTGCCAGCAGGGGGGGACTAGCGAGTGCCTACGAGCAGTACTTC. Translating gives CASRGGLASAYEQYF.

V gene TRBV7-2 combines with J gene TRBJ2-2, with unresolved D. CDR1 and CDR2 (germline): SGHTA, FQGNSA. V was pared by 2 bases and J by 0 bases, with 13 bases between. This CDR3 region has 17 residues. Written as DNA, the CDR3 is TGTGCCAGCAGCTTAAGGGTATACTTCGCGAACACCGGGGAGCTGTTTTTT. As protein: CASSLRVYFANTGELFF.

The chain employs TRBV28 and TRBJ2-3; tentatively, D is TRBD2 (5 bases). This CDR3 is built from 13 residues. CDR1 is MDHEN, CDR2 SYDVKM, per germline. Trimming took off 8 bases at V and 2 bases at J, with 11 bases between the two ends. The CDR3 region has the DNA TGTGCCAGCCTATACGGGGACACAGATACGCAGTATTTT. It yields the protein CASLYGDTDTQYF.

This rearrangement joins TRBV2 to TRBJ2-1, with a weak D call TRBD2 (5 bases). The CDR3 has 14 amino acids. Trimming took 1 base from V and 9 from J, leaving 13 bases between them. CDR1 SNHLY and CDR2 FYNNEI come from the germline V gene. In nucleotides, the CDR3 is TGTGCCAGCAGTGAAGAGGGCGGACTTGGTGAGCAGTTCTTC. The encoded protein is CASSEEGGLGEQFF. Full variable domain (missing parts from reference TRBV2 and TRBJ2-1): EPEVTQTPSHQVTQMGQEVILRCVPISNHLYFYWYRQILGQKVEFLVSFYNNEISEKSEIFDDQFSVERPDGSNFTLKIRSTKLEDSAMYFCASSEEGGLGEQFFGPGTRLTVL.

The V gene is TRBV5-1, the J gene TRBJ1-2; 8 positions match TRBD1. Per the germline V gene, CDR1 is SGHRS and CDR2 is YFSETQ. Trimming cost V 0 bases and J 8 bases; bases outside gene matches: 15. CDR3 size: 17 residues. Written as DNA, the CDR3 is TGCGCCAGCAGCTTGGGGCAGGGGGCGACCGGGGTGAAGGGCTACACCTTC. This encodes CASSLGQGATGVKGYTF.

This clone was seen more than once but under ten times. This sequence joins TRBV2 and TRBJ1-1, with 8 bases lining up with TRBD1. Trimming took 6 bases from V and 1 from J; bases not matched to a gene: 4. The germline CDR1 and CDR2 sequences are SNHLY and FYNNEI. CDR3 size: 14 residues. The CDR3 protein is CASRRQGPNTEAFF. CDR3 in DNA: TGTGCCAGCAGAAGACAGGGGCCGAACACTGAAGCTTTCTTT.

This CDR3 is CASSPMGSSGSYEQYF. In nucleotides, the CDR3 is TGCGCCAGCAGCCCTATGGGGTCTAGCGGTTCCTACGAGCAGTACTTC. J is TRBJ2-7 and V is TRBV5-1, with 7 bases lining up with TRBD2. The germline CDR1 and CDR2 sequences are SGHRS and YFSETQ. With V trimmed by 4 bases and J by 1 base, 11 bases remained unmatched. The length of the CDR3 is 16 residues.

This clone appeared a single time. The chain recombines TRBV19 with TRBJ2-3; TRBD2 agrees at 12 bases. This CDR3 spans 16 amino acids. Losses at the gene ends were 4 bases for V and 1 base for J; bases not matched to a gene: 3. Germline loops: CDR1 LNHDA, CDR2 SQIVND (reference sequence). CDR3: CASSRTSGIRTDTQYF. In nucleotides, the CDR3 is TGTGCCAGTAGTAGGACTAGCGGGATTCGCACAGATACGCAGTATTTT.

This rearrangement joins TRBV7-9 to TRBJ1-5; D remains unclear. The CDR3 sequence is 13 residues long. CDR1 and CDR2 (germline): SEHNR, FQNEAQ (reference sequence). Trimming cost V 5 bases and J 11 bases, with 16 bases left between them. The chain's CDR3 is CASSLGQSRSQHF. The CDR3 DNA reads as TGTGCCAGCAGCCTCGGTCAATCTCGGTCCCAGCATTTT.

A word on this clone: This may be a read error, as it is one base from a much larger clone. V usage is TRBV7-9 and J usage is TRBJ1-5, with TRBD1 matching 9 bases. The V gene end was trimmed by 6 bases and the J gene end by 5 bases; junction bases not matched to a gene: 2. In germline, CDR1 is SEHNR, CDR2 FQNEAQ (reference sequence). CDR3 length: 13 amino acids. The CDR3 loop reads CASSRTGDQPQHF. CDR3 in DNA: TGTGCCAGCAGTCGGACAGGGGATCAGCCCCAGCATTTT.

The chain has TRBV28 and TRBJ2-1; TRBD1 matches 7 bases. There are 16 residues in the CDR3. Per germline, CDR1 MDHEN and CDR2 SYDVKM. V gave up 0 bases and J gave up 7 bases; unmatched junction bases: 9. In nucleotides, the CDR3 is TGTGCCAGCAGTTTATGGCGAGGAAGGGGGCGTAATGAGCAGTTCTTC. The encoded protein is CASSLWRGRGRNEQFF.

The V and J genes are TRBV5-1 and TRBJ1-5; perhaps TRBD1 as D (5 bases). CDR1 is SGHRS and CDR2 is YFSETQ in the germline V gene. CDR3 size: 15 residues. V was clipped by 1 base and J by 3 bases, with 11 bases between them. The CDR3 here is CASSLKDSFNQPQHF. DNA for the CDR3: TGCGCCAGCAGCTTGAAAGACAGCTTCAATCAGCCCCAGCATTTT.

V is TRBV11-2 and J is TRBJ2-7; 8 positions agree with TRBD1. This CDR3 region has 17 residues. Germline V gene data show CDR1 as SGHAT and CDR2 as FQNNGV. V lost 1 base, J lost 4 bases, and 12 bases stayed unmatched. CDR3 DNA sequence: TGTGCCAGCAGCTTAGCGCAGGGGGCAAGCGTAGGTTACGAGCAGTACTTC. Translating it yields CASSLAQGASVGYEQYF.

The chain has TRBV5-1 and TRBJ2-2, with 9 bases matching TRBD2. Unmatched junction bases numbered 8, after V lost 4 bases and J lost 4 bases. This CDR3 region has 16 residues. The germline gives CDR1 SGHRS, CDR2 YFSETQ. For the CDR3, the DNA is TGCGCCAGCAGCGATGTAAGCGGGAGGCGCACCGGGGAGCTGTTTTTT. This encodes CASSDVSGRRTGELFF.

The V gene is TRBV11-2, the J gene TRBJ1-2, with unresolved D. CDR3 length: 12 amino acids. Germline CDR1 and CDR2: SGHAT and FQNNGV. Trimming took 0 bases from V and 8 from J, leaving 7 bases between them. CDR3 region: CASSLDHFGYTF. The DNA of the CDR3 is TGTGCCAGCAGCTTAGACCATTTCGGCTACACCTTC.

The chain is built from TRBV7-3 and TRBJ1-1; D is undetermined. The germline V gene encodes CDR1 SGHTA and CDR2 FQGTGA. CDR3 length: 13 residues. The V end was cut by 5 bases, the J end by 3 bases, with 10 bases between. The CDR3 sequence is CASSTGPDTEAFF. CDR3 bases: TGTGCCAGCAGCACCGGACCCGACACTGAAGCTTTCTTT.

The rearrangement uses TRBV7-2 and TRBJ1-1; 7 bases are shared with TRBD1. V shed 2 bases, J shed 1 base, and the junction held 1 base outside the gene matches. This CDR3 comprises 14 residues. Germline CDR1 SGHTA, CDR2 FQGNSA. The CDR3 region has the DNA TGTGCCAGCAGCTTAAACAGGGGGAACACTGAAGCTTTCTTT. This sequence encodes CASSLNRGNTEAFF.

The chain carries TRBV5-1 and TRBJ1-4; weak D call: TRBD1 (6 bases). CDR1 and CDR2 (germline): SGHRS, YFSETQ. V lost 7 bases, J lost 7 bases, and 20 bases lay in between. The CDR3 covers 15 residues. In DNA form, the CDR3 reads TGCGCCAGCCGAACGAACAGGGTCTGGGGTGAAAAACTGTTTTTT. Translation gives CASRTNRVWGEKLFF.

The V call is TRBV5-1, the J call TRBJ1-1, with D maybe TRBD1 (5 bases). Trimming removed 4 bases from V and 3 bases from J, with 10 bases in between. This CDR3 contains 13 residues. Germline CDR1 and CDR2: SGHRS and YFSETQ. The chain's CDR3 is CASSGTVDTEAFF. CDR3 coding DNA: TGCGCCAGCAGCGGGACGGTGGACACTGAAGCTTTCTTT.

This rearrangement joins TRBV7-8 to TRBJ2-3; D ambiguous. The germline V and J ends were trimmed by 5 bases and 2 bases, with 17 bases remaining between them. The CDR3 loop spans 16 amino acids. From germline, CDR1 is SGHVS and CDR2 FQNEAQ. CDR3: CASSPRLGGDTDTQYF. The CDR3 DNA sequence: TGTGCCAGCAGCCCGCGTTTGGGCGGAGACACAGATACGCAGTATTTT.

J is TRBJ2-5 and V is TRBV9; D gene uncertain. This CDR3 is 14 amino acids long. CDR1 and CDR2 (germline): SGDLS, YYNGEE. V dropped 3 bases and J dropped 2 bases, with 11 bases sitting between them. CDR3 in amino acids: CASSAWTGQETQYF. The CDR3 coding sequence is TGTGCCAGCAGCGCCTGGACCGGACAAGAGACCCAGTACTTC.